The clone carrying this T cell receptor beta chain was seen only a few times. Its target is not known. V lost 0 bases and J lost 0, with 9 bases in between. Looked up from germline, CDR1 is GTSNPN and CDR2 is SVGIG (reference sequence). The CDR3 runs 14 residues. The sample comes from a study of cytomegalovirus exposure and HLA in healthy donors. Overall study findings and caveats: In a later analysis, a missense DCLRE1C variant was linked to TCR beta V- and J-gene trimming. Per published reports, the classifier diagnosed cytomegalovirus status with high specificity and sensitivity.

It was with 60 Vbeta and 13 Jbeta primers that the PCR ran. The protocol was immunoSEQ multiplex PCR, while the TCRdb copy is restricted to in-frame clones and leaves out a portion. Here the sample spans 200,000 to 250,000 clones, roughly 88% being singletons. This TCR was sampled from a boy between 2 and 10 years old in good health and CMV-seronegative. The rearrangement joins TRBV30 to TRBJ2-7; tentatively, D is TRBD2 (5 bases). Sequencing was done on a sample of PBMCs. The CDR3 spells CAWSVPGNSYEQYF. CDR3 sequence (DNA): TGTGCCTGGAGTGTACCGGGGAACTCCTACGAGCAGTACTTC. Variable domain in full (rest from reference TRBV30 and TRBJ2-7): SQTIHQWPATLVQPVGSPLSLECTVEGTSNPNLYWYRQAAGRGLQLLFYSVGIGQISSEVPQNLSASRPQDRQFILSSKKLLLSDSGFYLCAWSVPGNSYEQYFGPGTRLTVT.